The following is a T cell receptor beta chain sequence with its context. As originally analysed: Reference gene primer amplification gave nucleated cell count estimates. The data were produced by immunoSEQ multiplex PCR, yet TCRdb's version contains in-frame clones alone and is incomplete. V and J calls and clone size are given by that table; D and trimming were obtained from the DNA. The sample includes more than 45,000 clones, 83% of them seen just once. The sample is drawn from a study of blood T cell repertoires in COVID-19. Across the study: Acute and convalescent COVID-19 specimens originated in the United States, Italy and Spain. The analysed material was cDNA or gDNA that came from T cells, B-cell-depleted T cells, or PBMCs.

CDR3 length equals 20 residues. Trimming removed 4 bases at V and 0 bases at J, with 30 bases between. The germline CDR1 and CDR2 sequences are GTSNPN and SVGIG (reference sequence). This chain links TRBV30 with TRBJ1-1; tentatively, D is TRBD1 (5 bases). Sequenced sample: peripheral blood. This TCR came from a man aged 80 or over in a cohort sampled during active COVID-19. CDR3 protein: CAWKFLWGLTQVIMNTEAFF. In DNA form, the CDR3 reads TGTGCCTGGAAATTTCTCTGGGGCCTAACACAGGTGATCATGAACACTGAAGCTTTCTTT.